Reported below is one T cell receptor beta chain. The data were obtained in a study of blood T cell repertoires in COVID-19. Study-level background: PBMCs, B-cell-depleted T cells, or T cells were the source of the cDNA or gDNA that made up the material.

Per the germline V gene, CDR1 is MNHEY and CDR2 is SMNVEV (reference sequence). There are 14 residues in the CDR3. Losses at the gene ends were 0 bases for V and 7 bases for J; bases not matched to a gene: 3. This table comes from immunoSEQ multiplex PCR, and its TCRdb copy is limited to in-frame clones, with some not included. The sample lists roughly 140,000 clones, 80% occurring once. The receptor was isolated from a man in his sixties or seventies who had recovered from COVID-19. Sequenced sample: peripheral blood. The chain links TRBV27 to TRBJ2-7; 10 bases map to TRBD1. The CDR3 DNA follows: TGTGCCAGCAGTTTATCGGGGACAGGGGTAGAGCAGTACTTC. Its translation: CASSLSGTGVEQYF.